This T cell receptor (beta chain) emerged from a study of blood T cells in healthy people across ages. Study overall: About one barcoded TCR beta cDNA was captured per two T cells.

The V gene end was trimmed by 1 base and the J gene end by 6 bases; junction bases not matched to a gene: 8. The CDR3 covers 17 residues. CDR1 and CDR2 (germline): SNHLY, FYNNEI. Together with a sample-barcoded 5' primer, a J-beta primer mix was included in a second PCR lasting roughly 6 to 12 cycles. TCRdb re-analysed the 5' RACE reads in MiXCR, keeping a single row per CDR3 protein. The sample contains about 730,000 distinct CDR3 sequences, 43% of which appear only once. Aged about 6 to 90, donors were systemically healthy Caucasians from Russia. Researchers collected ten milliliters of peripheral blood from every single donor.

The rearrangement joins TRBV2 to TRBJ2-3; 12 positions agree with TRBD2. Specimen: blood. This TCR was sampled from a woman aged 60 to 75 in good health. The CDR3 region is CASSEGASGRASDTQYF. In DNA, the CDR3 is TGTGCCAGCAGTGAAGGGGCTAGCGGGAGGGCCTCGGATACGCAGTATTTT. The complete variable domain, with remaining parts taken from reference TRBV2 and TRBJ2-3, reads EPEVTQTPSHQVTQMGQEVILRCVPISNHLYFYWYRQILGQKVEFLVSFYNNEISEKSEIFDDQFSVERPDGSNFTLKIRSTKLEDSAMYFCASSEGASGRASDTQYFGPGTRLTVL.